This is a list of T cell receptor beta chains from one sample in a study of PD-1 blockade in classical Hodgkin lymphoma. Sequencing used immunoSEQ multiplex PCR; TCRdb keeps in-frame clones, though not all of them. Among 1,500 to 2,000 clones, 80% to 90% were seen once, and the ten largest hold roughly 1.5%. The sample consisted of CD4+ T cells from blood, taken at baseline. These TCRs come from a human donor with classical Hodgkin lymphoma. Both conserved end residues are part of each CDR3. A D gene is named only where the DNA matches it firmly. Not every row has a clone size; where given, it reads once, few, many or a size class.

TRBJ2-7 | NA | TRBD2 | TRBV10-3 | CATREEGLAGYEQYF | TGTGCCACCCGGGAGGAGGGACTAGCGGGCTACGAGCAGTACTTC
TRBJ2-7 | NA | NA | TRBV7-9 | CASSPRGPHEQYF | TGTGCCAGCAGCCCCAGAGGCCCCCACGAGCAGTACTTC
TRBJ2-1 | NA | NA | TRBV5-1 | CASSLKIPDNEQFF | TGCGCCAGCAGCTTGAAGATTCCCGACAATGAGCAGTTCTTC
TRBJ1-5 | NA | NA | TRBV28 | CASSGSPGAQPQHF | TGTGCCAGCAGCGGATCCCCAGGGGCTCAGCCCCAGCATTTT
TRBJ2-5 | NA | NA | TRBV5-1 | CASTGATGSVETQYF | TGCGCCAGCACAGGAGCCACAGGGTCGGTGGAGACCCAGTACTTC
TRBJ2-7 | NA | TRBD1 | TRBV27 | CASSSKWRQGRTYEQYF | TGTGCCAGCAGTTCTAAATGGCGACAGGGGCGTACCTACGAGCAGTACTTC
TRBJ1-2 | few | NA | TRBV2 | CASSPDRPDYGYTF | TGTGCCAGCAGCCCCGACCGACCCGACTATGGCTACACCTTC
TRBJ1-2 | few | NA | TRBV9 | CASSPRTDSNYGYTF | TGTGCCAGCAGCCCAAGGACAGATTCAAACTATGGCTACACCTTC
TRBJ1-1 | NA | NA | TRBV15 | CATSRGTDPPEAFF | TGTGCCACCAGCAGGGGGACCGATCCCCCTGAAGCTTTCTTT
TRBJ2-5 | NA | NA | TRBV5-4 | CASSHPVGETQYF | TGTGCCAGCAGCCACCCCGTGGGAGAGACCCAGTACTTC
TRBJ2-1 | NA | NA | TRBV18 | CASSPRTRTTYNEQFF | TGTGCCAGCTCACCACGAACTAGAACTACCTACAATGAGCAGTTCTTC
TRBJ1-2 | NA | NA | TRBV6-1 | CASSGGGLYGYTF | TGTGCCAGCAGTGGCGGAGGCCTCTATGGCTACACCTTC
TRBJ1-5 | NA | NA | TRBV10-3 | CAIGDPGTLNQPQHF | TGTGCCATCGGGGACCCCGGGACACTTAATCAGCCCCAGCATTTT
TRBJ1-2 | NA | TRBD1 | TRBV30 | CASKLSDRGHGYTF | TGTGCCTCGAAATTATCCGACAGGGGGCATGGCTACACCTTC
TRBJ1-2 | NA | TRBD1 | TRBV27 | CASSLSGQGNGYTF | TGTGCCAGCAGTTTATCTGGACAGGGGAATGGCTACACCTTC
TRBJ2-7 | once | TRBD1 | TRBV5-3 | CASSNSGTGDYEQYF | TGTGCCAGCAGCAACTCCGGGACAGGGGACTACGAGCAGTACTTC
TRBJ2-7 | NA | NA | TRBV20-1 | CSATRAYEQYF | TGCAGTGCAACTCGGGCCTACGAGCAGTACTTC
TRBJ2-6 | once | NA | TRBV27 | CARSFLAACGGGANVLTF | TGTGCCAGAAGTTTTTTGGCGGCGTGTGGGGGTGGGGCCAACGTCCTGACTTTC
TRBJ1-4 | once | NA | TRBV5-1 | CASSLGTDNEKLFF | TGCGCCAGCAGCTTGGGGACGGATAATGAAAAACTGTTTTTT
TRBJ2-3 | NA | NA | TRBV9 | CASSFGTTDTQYF | TGTGCCAGCAGCTTTGGGACCACAGATACGCAGTATTTT
TRBJ2-4 | NA | NA | TRBV5-1 | CASSLVSIGNLAKNIQYF | TGCGCCAGCAGCTTGGTCTCTATCGGAAACCTAGCCAAAAACATTCAGTACTTC
TRBJ2-6 | NA | NA | TRBV30 | CALRGVSGANVLTF | TGTGCACTGAGGGGGGTCTCTGGGGCCAACGTCCTGACTTTC
TRBJ1-6 | NA | NA | TRBV5-4 | CASSLWSGNSPLHF | TGTGCCAGCAGCTTGTGGAGCGGTAATTCACCCCTCCACTTT
TRBJ2-7 | NA | NA | TRBV30 | CAWSREDSYEQYF | TGTGCCTGGAGTCGAGAGGACTCCTACGAGCAGTACTTC
TRBJ2-1 | NA | NA | TRBV5-1 | CASSLVGVGLVGNNEQFF | TGCGCCAGCAGCTTGGTGGGCGTCGGGCTAGTGGGTAACAATGAGCAGTTCTTC
TRBJ1-1 | once | NA | TRBV2 | CASSDFISGAFF | TGTGCCAGTTCAGATTTTATATCAGGGGCCTTCTTT
TRBJ2-7 | NA | TRBD1 | TRBV6-1 | CASSKDRGPYEQYF | TGTGCCAGCAGTAAGGACAGGGGACCCTACGAGCAGTACTTC
TRBJ1-3 | few | TRBD1 | TRBV18 | CASSPGQVSGNTIYF | TGTGCCAGCTCACCCGGACAGGTCTCAGGAAACACCATATATTTT
TRBJ2-7 | NA | NA | TRBV7-8 | CASSHIWDINYEQYF | TGTGCCAGCAGCCACATTTGGGACATCAACTACGAGCAGTACTTC
TRBJ2-1 | NA | NA | TRBV5-1 | CASGPGLSYNEQFF | TGCGCCAGCGGCCCGGGTCTCTCCTACAATGAGCAGTTCTTC
TRBJ2-2 | NA | TRBD2 | TRBV9 | CASSVVAGATGELFF | TGTGCCAGCAGCGTAGTAGCGGGAGCTACCGGGGAGCTGTTTTTT
TRBJ1-1 | NA | NA | TRBV29-1 | CSVVGGNTEAFF | TGCAGCGTTGTAGGGGGGAACACTGAAGCTTTCTTT
TRBJ2-5 | few | NA | TRBV15 | CATSGLDEETQYF | TGTGCCACCAGCGGTTTGGACGAGGAGACCCAGTACTTC
TRBJ1-3 | NA | NA | TRBV30 | CAWSNNRGNTIYF | TGTGCCTGGAGTAATAACAGGGGAAACACCATATATTTT
TRBJ2-2 | NA | TRBD1 | TRBV14 | CASRRQGGELFF | TGTGCCAGCAGGAGACAGGGTGGGGAGCTGTTTTTT
TRBJ2-1 | NA | NA | TRBV15 | CATSRPPKSGNSYNEQFF | TGTGCCACCAGCAGACCCCCTAAGAGCGGAAACTCCTACAATGAGCAGTTCTTC
TRBJ2-1 | NA | NA | TRBV6-5 | CASSYSTWGDEQFF | TGTGCCAGCAGTTACTCGACTTGGGGAGACGAGCAGTTCTTC
TRBJ1-4 | NA | TRBD1 | TRBV6-1 | CASSEATTGEGEKLFF | TGTGCCAGCAGTGAAGCCACGACAGGGGAAGGAGAAAAACTGTTTTTT
TRBJ2-2 | NA | NA | TRBV1 | CTSSACWGPSGELFF | TGCACCAGCAGCGCATGCTGGGGCCCTAGCGGGGAGCTGTTTTTT
TRBJ1-1 | NA | NA | TRBV30 | CAWYRSGEIRGDTEAFF | TGTGCCTGGTACCGCTCCGGGGAGATCAGAGGGGACACTGAAGCTTTCTTT
TRBJ2-3 | NA | TRBD2 | TRBV4-2 | CASSRNGRAPDTQYF | TGTGCCAGCAGCCGTAACGGGAGGGCCCCAGATACGCAGTATTTT
TRBJ2-2 | NA | TRBD1 | TRBV9 | CASSPRTGSNTGELFF | TGTGCCAGCAGCCCACGGACAGGGAGTAACACCGGGGAGCTGTTTTTT
TRBJ2-3 | NA | TRBD2 | TRBV7-9 | CASSPDGLAGKGPDTQYF | TGTGCCAGCAGCCCCGATGGACTAGCGGGAAAAGGCCCAGATACGCAGTATTTT
TRBJ1-5 | few | NA | TRBV18 | CASSPGAGDQPQHF | TGTGCCAGCTCACCAGGAGCCGGGGATCAGCCCCAGCATTTT
TRBJ2-7 | NA | TRBD1 | TRBV30 | CAWSFGTGGFYEQYF | TGTGCCTGGAGTTTTGGGACAGGGGGCTTCTACGAGCAGTACTTC
TRBJ1-2 | few | NA | TRBV4-1 | CASSLLGQVRYGYTF | TGCGCCAGCAGCCTCCTAGGGCAGGTCCGCTATGGCTACACCTTC
TRBJ2-5 | NA | NA | TRBV9 | CASSVGIRDGEETQYF | TGTGCCAGCAGCGTTGGAATCAGGGACGGGGAAGAGACCCAGTACTTC
TRBJ2-7 | NA | TRBD1 | TRBV5-1 | CASSSGQGAGYEQYF | TGCGCCAGCAGCTCAGGACAGGGGGCGGGCTACGAGCAGTACTTC
TRBJ1-4 | NA | NA | TRBV5-8 | CASSLLGTSTNEKLFF | TGTGCCAGCAGCTTGCTTGGCACCTCAACTAATGAAAAACTGTTTTTT
TRBJ1-2 | few | NA | TRBV6-1 | CASSVPDGYTF | TGTGCCAGCAGTGTGCCGGATGGCTACACCTTC
TRBJ2-7 | NA | NA | TRBV5-1 | CASSAGRSSYEQYF | TGCGCCAGCAGCGCGGGGCGAAGCTCCTACGAGCAGTACTTC
TRBJ1-5 | NA | TRBD1 | TRBV19 | CASTQGQTQPQHF | TGTGCCAGTACCCAGGGACAGACTCAGCCCCAGCATTTT